This is a list of T cell receptor beta chains from one sample in a study of shared clonotypes between healthy human individuals. Using immunoSEQ multiplex PCR, the repertoire was profiled, and TCRdb retains in-frame clones only, with some absent. This sample carries some 2.3 million clones, about 92% of them seen once, and the ten largest clones take about 0.41%. Sequenced sample: naive CD4+ T cells from PBMCs. The source is a man aged 18 to 29 in good health. Some clones in this sample may be carry-over from other donors' samples. The CDR3 runs from the conserved cysteine through the conserved F or W. D genes are given only for firm matches. Size values are once, few and many counts, or a class for expanded clones, and some rows have none.

>TRBV11-2|TRBJ2-3|12|.|.
CASSFETDTQYF
TGTGCCAGCAGCTTTGAGACAGATACGCAGTATTTT
>TRBV23-1|TRBJ2-1|15|.|.
CASPSYRRSYNEQFF
TGCGCCAGCCCTAGCTACAGGCGCTCCTACAATGAGCAGTTCTTC
>TRBV5-4|TRBJ1-4|15|.|.
CASSTGGSDFEKLFF
TGTGCCAGCAGCACCGGGGGAAGCGACTTTGAAAAACTGTTTTTT
>TRBV4-3|TRBJ1-5|16|.|.
CASSQDLGGAGQPQHF
TGCGCCAGCAGCCAAGATCTAGGGGGGGCTGGACAGCCCCAGCATTTT
>TRBV19|TRBJ2-6|14|TRBD1|.
CASSQTGTVGVLTF
TGTGCCAGTAGTCAGACCGGGACAGTCGGAGTCCTGACTTTC
>TRBV5-4|TRBJ1-1|14|TRBD1|.
CASSTDRGSVWAFF
TGTGCCAGCAGCACCGACAGGGGGTCGGTTTGGGCTTTCTTT
>TRBV18|TRBJ1-2|13|.|.
CASSPPGRVGYTF
TGTGCCAGCTCACCACCAGGGCGGGTTGGCTACACCTTC
>TRBV2|TRBJ2-2|13|.|.
CASIQGNTGELFF
TGTGCCAGCATTCAGGGTAACACCGGGGAGCTGTTTTTT
>TRBV6-5|TRBJ1-5|15|TRBD1|.
CASSSTGGRNQPQHF
TGTGCCAGCAGCTCTACAGGGGGCCGCAATCAGCCCCAGCATTTT
>TRBV7-2|TRBJ1-2|17|.|.
CASSLAFGTQYSHGYTF
TGTGCCAGCAGCTTAGCTTTTGGGACACAATATTCGCATGGCTACACCTTC
>TRBV28|TRBJ1-5|12|.|few
CASSVPWGPQHF
TGTGCCAGCAGTGTCCCATGGGGGCCCCAGCATTTT
>TRBV5-6|TRBJ2-4|12|.|.
CASSLVGGSGYF
TGTGCCAGCAGCTTGGTTGGGGGCTCGGGGTACTTC
>TRBV5-1|TRBJ2-1|16|TRBD2|.
CASSPTSGRAYNEQFF
TGCGCCAGCAGCCCGACTAGCGGGAGGGCTTACAATGAGCAGTTCTTC
>TRBV19|TRBJ2-1|16|TRBD2|.
CASSLIAGSTYNEQFF
TGTGCCAGTAGTCTAATAGCGGGAAGCACCTACAATGAGCAGTTCTTC
>TRBV6-5|TRBJ2-7|14|.|.
CASSYRFSSEVQYF
TGTGCCAGCAGTTACAGGTTCTCCTCGGAAGTGCAGTACTTC
>TRBV6-1|TRBJ1-5|16|.|.
CASSEEAGRLNQPQHF
TGTGCCAGCAGTGAAGAGGCAGGCCGATTGAATCAGCCCCAGCATTTT
>TRBV5-1|TRBJ1-1|16|TRBD1|.
CASSLIRAGGMAEAFF
TGCGCCAGCAGCTTGATTAGGGCAGGGGGCATGGCTGAAGCTTTCTTT
>TRBV5-1|TRBJ1-1|14|.|.
CASSLGGKNTEAFF
TGCGCCAGCAGCTTGGGGGGGAAGAACACTGAAGCTTTCTTT
>TRBV6-5|TRBJ1-5|14|.|.
CATKEGSWSQPQHF
TGTGCCACCAAAGAGGGGTCTTGGAGTCAGCCCCAGCATTTT
>TRBV6-5|TRBJ1-2|11|.|.
CASMKGNGYTF
TGTGCCAGCATGAAGGGGAATGGCTACACCTTC
>TRBV6-1|TRBJ2-1|15|TRBD2|once
CASSEPSGKINEQFF
TGTGCCAGCAGTGAACCTAGCGGGAAGATCAATGAGCAGTTCTTC
>TRBV7-3|TRBJ2-2|16|.|once
CASSLGLTANTGELFF
TGTGCCAGCAGCTTAGGACTAACCGCCAACACCGGGGAGCTGTTTTTT
>TRBV9|TRBJ2-7|15|TRBD2|.
CASSPVSGSAYEQYF
TGTGCCAGCAGCCCAGTAAGCGGGAGCGCCTACGAGCAGTACTTC
>TRBV11-1|TRBJ2-7|15|.|.
CASSPGVGGSYEQYF
TGTGCCAGCAGCCCTGGGGTCGGCGGCTCCTACGAGCAGTACTTC
>TRBV6-5|TRBJ2-3|15|.|few
CASSYSRRMTDTQYF
TGTGCCAGCAGTTACTCGCGGAGGATGACAGATACGCAGTATTTT
>TRBV6-5|TRBJ1-1|13|.|.
CASRPGTNTEAFF
TGTGCCAGCAGACCAGGGACGAACACTGAAGCTTTCTTT
>TRBV18|TRBJ1-5|14|TRBD1|.
CASSTGSGNQPQHF
TGTGCCAGCTCGACAGGGTCCGGCAATCAGCCCCAGCATTTT
>TRBV6-5|TRBJ2-7|14|TRBD2|.
CASRLAGDSYEQYF
TGTGCCAGCAGACTTGCGGGAGATTCCTACGAGCAGTACTTC